The clone carrying this TCR beta chain was seen many times. Its antigen is not identified. Looked up from germline, CDR1 is KGHSH and CDR2 is LQKENI. The CDR3 consists of 15 residues. Trimming stripped 2 bases from V and 2 bases from J, with 13 bases between. This sample is part of a study of breast tumors, draining lymph nodes, adjacent tissues. Study-level results: Tumor repertoires ranked between lymph nodes and nontumor tissue in diversity, with V and J gene preferences.

TCRdb re-called the multiplex PCR reads with MiXCR, one entry per CDR3 protein. Of about 200,000 distinct CDR3 sequences listed, 31% are singletons. Breast cancer patients provided tissue from their axillary draining lymph nodes. Material: axillary lymph node tissue. This receptor was obtained from a female donor with breast cancer. Some clones in this sample may be carry-over from other donors' samples. The chain combines TRBV18 with TRBJ2-7, with D maybe TRBD2 (6 bases). The CDR3 is CASSPGGTLAYEQYF. CDR3 coding DNA: TGTGCCAGCTCACCAGGAGGGACGCTAGCCTACGAGCAGTACTTC.